Listed here are 7 T cell receptor beta chains from one sample, sequenced in a study of blood T cell repertoires in COVID-19. Clones were sequenced by immunoSEQ multiplex PCR, and TCRdb holds only the in-frame ones, with some missing. The top ten clones hold approximately 7.7% of a sample with some 26,000 clones, approximately 85% of them seen once. The sequenced sample was peripheral blood. All receptors come from a woman aged 50 to 60 with active COVID-19.

The chain combines TRBV9 with TRBJ2-1, with 9 nucleotides matching TRBD2. In germline, CDR1 is SGDLS, CDR2 YYNGEE. CDR3 length: 14 residues. Unmatched junction bases numbered 2, after V lost 3 bases and J lost 4 bases. The DNA of the CDR3 is TGTGCCAGCAGCGATGCGGGAGGGTACAATGAGCAGTTCTTC. This gives the protein CASSDAGGYNEQFF.

The chain is built from TRBV2 and TRBJ1-2; D is perhaps TRBD1 (6 bases). Between the trimmed V and J ends, which lost 1 base and 7 bases, there was a span of 13 bases. The CDR3 contains 14 residues. The V gene's germline CDR1 is SNHLY and CDR2 FYNNEI. The CDR3 DNA is TGTGCCAGCAGTGAAGGCAGGGGATCCGCTGGCTACACCTTC. Translated: CASSEGRGSAGYTF. Drawing the rest from reference TRBV2 and TRBJ1-2, the complete variable domain is EPEVTQTPSHQVTQMGQEVILRCVPISNHLYFYWYRQILGQKVEFLVSFYNNEISEKSEIFDDQFSVERPDGSNFTLKIRSTKLEDSAMYFCASSEGRGSAGYTFGSGTRLTVV.

CDR3 sequence: CASSYRLAASTDTQYF. The CDR3 DNA is TGTGCCAGCAGCTACCGACTAGCGGCGAGCACAGATACGCAGTATTTT. V and J are TRBV5-5 and TRBJ2-3; the match to TRBD2 covers 9 bases. The germline V gene has CDR1 SGHKS and CDR2 YYEKEE (reference sequence). V lost 3 bases, J lost 0 bases, and 5 bases stayed unmatched. The CDR3 totals 16 residues. Supplemented by reference TRBV5-5 and TRBJ2-3, the full variable domain reads DAGVTQSPTHLIKTRGQQVTLRCSPISGHKSVSWYQQVLGQGPQFIFQYYEKEERGRGNFPDRFSARQFPNYSSELNVNALLLGDSALYLCASSYRLAASTDTQYFGPGTRLTVL.

The chain links TRBV30 to TRBJ1-1; tentatively, D is TRBD1 (5 bases). The CDR3 consists of 13 residues. Germline lookup yields CDR1 GTSNPN and CDR2 SVGIG (reference sequence). Between the trimmed V and J ends, which lost 2 bases and 0 bases, there was a span of 7 bases. CDR3 DNA sequence: TGTGCCTGGAGTACAGGTGTGAACACTGAAGCTTTCTTT. Translating it yields CAWSTGVNTEAFF. Full variable domain (outside the CDR3, taken from reference TRBV30 and TRBJ1-1): SQTIHQWPATLVQPVGSPLSLECTVEGTSNPNLYWYRQAAGRGLQLLFYSVGIGQISSEVPQNLSASRPQDRQFILSSKKLLLSDSGFYLCAWSTGVNTEAFFGQGTRLTVV.

This clone turned up a few times. This specimen includes other DNA sequences encoding the same CDR3. The V and J genes are TRBV6-1 and TRBJ1-1, with TRBD1 identical over 7 bases. Germline V gene data show CDR1 as MNHNS and CDR2 as SASEGT. Germline trimming cut 2 bases from V and 4 bases from J; bases unmatched to any gene: 1. The CDR3 is 13 residues long. As DNA, the CDR3 is TGTGCCAGCAGTGAACAGGGGGGCACTGAAGCTTTCTTT. Protein: CASSEQGGTEAFF.

V and J are TRBV2 and TRBJ1-4; 8 bases are a match to TRBD1. The J segment lost 7 bases and the V segment lost 8 bases, leaving 9 bases of the junction unmatched. This CDR3 comprises 14 residues. Germline assignment: CDR1 SNHLY and CDR2 FYNNEI. The CDR3 DNA is TGTGCCAGCGATTCCGACAGGGGAGGTGAAAAACTGTTTTTT. It encodes CASDSDRGGEKLFF.

The V and J genes are TRBV2 and TRBJ2-1, with TRBD2 matching over 8 bases. J lost 7 bases, V lost 6 bases, and 5 bases had no gene match. This CDR3 comprises 13 residues. From germline, CDR1 is SNHLY and CDR2 FYNNEI. CDR3 nucleotide sequence: TGTGCCAGCAGGGAGCGGGAGTATAATGAGCAGTTCTTC. Translating it yields CASREREYNEQFF.